This TCR beta chain was recorded in a study of blood T cell repertoires in COVID-19. About the study: The United States, Italy and Spain supplied acute and convalescent COVID-19 samples. The cDNA or gDNA used as material had been derived from T cells, B-cell-depleted T cells, or PBMCs.

This CDR3 region has 13 residues. Germline loops: CDR1 MRHNA, CDR2 SNTAGT. Trimming removed 6 bases from V and 5 bases from J; junction bases left unmatched: 6. Per the authors' pipeline: Amplification of reference gene primers provided the estimated nucleated cell counts. TCRdb keeps only in-frame clones here, not all; method: immunoSEQ multiplex PCR. V and J calls and clone size are those listed in that table; D and trimming were worked out from the DNA. The sample records tens of thousands of clones, about nine tenths being singletons. This rearrangement joins TRBV6-4 to TRBJ1-2, with 7 bases aligning to TRBD1. This clonotype was sampled from a man in his sixties with active COVID-19. The material sequenced was peripheral blood. Written as DNA, the CDR3 is TGTGCCAGCAGGGAACCAGGGGGTTATGGCTACACCTTC. This codes for CASREPGGYGYTF.